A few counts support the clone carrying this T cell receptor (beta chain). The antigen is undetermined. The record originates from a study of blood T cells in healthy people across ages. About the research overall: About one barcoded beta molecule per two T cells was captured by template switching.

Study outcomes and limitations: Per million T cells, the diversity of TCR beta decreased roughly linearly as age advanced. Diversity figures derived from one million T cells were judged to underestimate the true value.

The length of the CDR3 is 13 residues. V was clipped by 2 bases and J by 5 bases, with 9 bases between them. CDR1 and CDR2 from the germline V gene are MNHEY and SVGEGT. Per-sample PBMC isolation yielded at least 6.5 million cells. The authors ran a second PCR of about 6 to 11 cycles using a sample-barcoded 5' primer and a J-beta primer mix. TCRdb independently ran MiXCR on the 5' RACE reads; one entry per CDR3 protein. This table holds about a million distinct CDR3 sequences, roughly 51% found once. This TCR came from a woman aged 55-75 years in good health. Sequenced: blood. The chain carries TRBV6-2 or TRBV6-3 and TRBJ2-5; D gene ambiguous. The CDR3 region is CASSYAAVETQYF. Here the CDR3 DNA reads TGTGCCAGCAGTTACGCTGCTGTGGAGACCCAGTACTTC.